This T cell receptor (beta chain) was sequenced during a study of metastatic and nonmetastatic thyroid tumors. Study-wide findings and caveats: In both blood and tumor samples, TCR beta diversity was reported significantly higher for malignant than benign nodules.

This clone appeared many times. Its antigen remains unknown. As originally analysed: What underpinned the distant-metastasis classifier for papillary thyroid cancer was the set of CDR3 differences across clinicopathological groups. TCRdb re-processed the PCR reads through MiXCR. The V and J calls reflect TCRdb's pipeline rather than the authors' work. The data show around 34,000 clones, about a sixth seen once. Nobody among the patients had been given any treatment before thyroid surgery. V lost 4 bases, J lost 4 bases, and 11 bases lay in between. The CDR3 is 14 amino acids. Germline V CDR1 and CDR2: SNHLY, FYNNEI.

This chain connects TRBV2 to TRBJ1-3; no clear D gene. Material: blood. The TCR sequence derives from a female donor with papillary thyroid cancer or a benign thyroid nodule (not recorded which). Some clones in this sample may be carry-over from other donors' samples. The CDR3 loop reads CASSGDSAGNTIYF. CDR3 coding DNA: TGTGCCAGCAGTGGCGATAGCGCAGGAAACACCATATATTTT.